The 3 T cell receptor beta chains given below trace back to one sample, sequenced in a study of T cells in Graves' hyperthyroidism and ophthalmopathy. RNA transcripts were the template for amplifying TCR beta CDR3 regions. HTBI primers drove first-round RT-PCR of the TCR CDR3. TCRdb used MiXCR to reprocess the multiplex PCR reads, holding one entry per CDR3 protein. The sample includes around 700,000 distinct CDR3 sequences, approximately 36% of them seen just once. Sample: blood. Receptor source: a middle-aged woman with Graves' hyperthyroidism.

This clonotype was counted at least ten times. The genes are TRBV5-1 and TRBJ1-1; a possible D gene is TRBD1 (5 bases). Germline assignment: CDR1 SGHRS and CDR2 YFSETQ. The CDR3 is made up of 13 amino acids. V lost 4 bases to trimming and J lost 6 bases, with 13 bases between them. The CDR3 DNA reads TGCGCCAGCAGCCGCACCGCCAGGGCTGAAGCTTTCTTT. It specifies CASSRTARAEAFF.

This clonotype was counted once. This chain joins TRBV10-3 and TRBJ1-5; 8 bases are a match to TRBD1. This CDR3 spans 15 amino acids. Germline V gives CDR1 ENHRY, CDR2 SYGVKD. V dropped 0 bases and J dropped 7; count of bases not matched to a gene: 5. This chain's CDR3 is CAISESTGGGQPQHF. In DNA, the CDR3 is TGTGCCATCAGTGAGTCAACAGGGGGAGGGCAGCCCCAGCATTTT.

The chain couples TRBV20-1 to TRBJ2-7; no definite D call. The CDR3 length is 14 residues. V was clipped by 1 base and J by 1 base, with 11 bases between them. Germline loops: CDR1 DFQATT, CDR2 SNEGSKA (reference sequence). The CDR3 loop is CSARGQFNSYEQYF. As DNA, the CDR3 is TGCAGTGCTAGAGGGCAGTTTAATTCCTACGAGCAGTACTTC.